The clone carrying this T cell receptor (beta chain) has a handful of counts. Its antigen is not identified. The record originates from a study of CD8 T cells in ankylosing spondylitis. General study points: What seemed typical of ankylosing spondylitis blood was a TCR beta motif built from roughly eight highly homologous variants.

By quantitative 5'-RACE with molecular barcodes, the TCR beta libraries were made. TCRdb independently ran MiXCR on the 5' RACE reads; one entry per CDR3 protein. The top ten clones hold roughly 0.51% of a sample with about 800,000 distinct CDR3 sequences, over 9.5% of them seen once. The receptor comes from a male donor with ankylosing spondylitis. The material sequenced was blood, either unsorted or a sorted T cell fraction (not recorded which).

The chain's CDR3 is CASSHPTSGGANEQFF. The DNA for the CDR3 is TGTGCCAGCAGCCATCCGACTAGCGGGGGGGCGAATGAGCAGTTCTTC. This chain joins TRBV3-1 and TRBJ2-1, with 14 bases identical to TRBD2. The V and J ends lost 3 bases and 7 bases, in that order; junction bases with no gene match: 5. CDR1 LGHDT and CDR2 YNNKEL come from the germline V gene (reference sequence). This CDR3 contains 16 residues.